Presented here are 12 T cell receptor beta chains from one specimen sequenced in a study of blood T cell repertoires in COVID-19. This table comes from immunoSEQ multiplex PCR, and its TCRdb copy is limited to in-frame clones, with some not included. This sample yields 150,000 to 200,000 clones, of which roughly 82% are seen a single time; approximately 5.4% belongs to the top ten. The specimen was peripheral blood. All receptors come from a woman in her 30s with acute or convalescent COVID-19.

The gene calls are TRBV7-9 and TRBJ1-2, with a possible D match to TRBD1 (6 bases). With 4 bases removed from V and 12 bases from J, the gap between germline ends came to 12 bases. This CDR3 spans 11 amino acids. Germline CDR1 reads SEHNR; CDR2 reads FQNEAQ (reference sequence). The CDR3 DNA sequence: TGTGCCAGCAGCTCGGACAGAGTCGACACCTTC. It yields the protein CASSSDRVDTF.

V gene TRBV7-6 combines with J gene TRBJ2-1; weak D call: TRBD2 (6 bases). The CDR3 consists of 18 residues. In germline, CDR1 is SGHVS, CDR2 FNYEAQ. Trimming removed 1 base from V and 2 bases from J, with 18 bases in between. The CDR3, as DNA: TGTGCCAGCAGCTTAGAGTCGGGGCTCCGCGGGACCTACAATGAGCAGTTCTTC. This gives the protein CASSLESGLRGTYNEQFF.

The J gene is TRBJ2-1, the V gene TRBV28; 16 bases map to TRBD2. This CDR3 is 17 amino acids long. With 5 bases clipped from V and 6 bases from J, the junction kept 7 bases outside the gene matches. Germline CDR1 and CDR2: MDHEN and SYDVKM. The CDR3 spells CASSLGLAGGNANEQFF. CDR3 bases: TGTGCCAGCAGTCTGGGACTAGCGGGGGGGAATGCCAATGAGCAGTTCTTC.

This sequence joins TRBV27 and TRBJ2-2; TRBD1 aligns across 9 bases. The CDR3 sequence is 17 residues long. Per the germline V gene, CDR1 is MNHEY and CDR2 is SMNVEV (reference sequence). V gave up 6 bases and J gave up 5 bases; unmatched junction bases: 13. The CDR3: CASSFRDRELRTGELFF. CDR3 bases: TGTGCCAGCAGCTTCCGGGACAGGGAACTCAGAACCGGGGAGCTGTTTTTT.

The J gene is TRBJ2-1, the V gene TRBV29-1, with 10 bases aligning to TRBD2. Trimming at V came to 4 bases and at J to 9 bases, leaving 12 bases not matched to a gene. Germline lookup yields CDR1 SQVTM and CDR2 ANQGSEA. This CDR3 spans 15 amino acids. CDR3 amino acids: CSVVTTGTSETEQFF. The CDR3 DNA follows: TGCAGCGTTGTGACGACAGGGACTAGCGAGACTGAGCAGTTCTTC.

The rearrangement links TRBV6-5 to TRBJ1-1, with 9 bases aligning to TRBD1. This CDR3 comprises 15 residues. The junction had 15 bases not matched to a gene; V was cut back by 6 bases and J by 10 bases. Germline V CDR1 and CDR2: MNHEY, SVGAGI. The CDR3 region has the DNA TGTGCCAGCAGGGAGATACAGGGGGCCGGCGCTCCAGCTTTCTTT. Translation: CASREIQGAGAPAFF.

The rearrangement uses TRBV7-3 and TRBJ2-3; 9 bases line up with TRBD2. Germline trimming cut 5 bases from V and 2 bases from J; bases unmatched to any gene: 8. CDR1 SGHTA and CDR2 FQGTGA come from the germline V gene. This CDR3 has 16 residues. The CDR3 DNA reads as TGTGCCAGCAGCCCTGGTGGCGGGGGGGACACAGATACGCAGTATTTT. Protein product: CASSPGGGGDTDTQYF.

This chain connects TRBV6-5 to TRBJ2-3; D uncertain. Germline assignment: CDR1 MNHEY and CDR2 SVGAGI. Trimming removed 6 bases at V and 6 bases at J, with 10 bases between. The CDR3 runs to 12 residues. The CDR3 nucleotides are TGTGCCAGCAGGGCCCCAATGGATACGCAGTATTTT. Translating it yields CASRAPMDTQYF.

This clone was counted a few times. Germline and junction disagree at one end, which may indicate a read error. The chain employs TRBV27 and TRBJ2-7; TRBD2 matches at 8 bases. CDR1 is MNHEY and CDR2 is SMNVEV in the germline V gene (reference sequence). This CDR3 has 13 amino acids. The CDR3 DNA is TGTGCCAGCAGTTCCGGGACTAGGACATTTATAGCGTTC. It codes for CASSSGTRTFIAF.

The rearrangement links TRBV28 to TRBJ1-2; possible D gene TRBD1, 5 bases. Trimming cost V 4 bases and J 6 bases, with 18 bases left between them. CDR3 length: 15 residues. Germline loops: CDR1 MDHEN, CDR2 SYDVKM. The CDR3 is CASSSGTERGNGYTF. The DNA of the CDR3 is TGTGCCAGCAGTTCGGGGACTGAACGGGGCAATGGCTACACCTTC.

The chain links TRBV11-1 to TRBJ2-1; D perhaps matches TRBD2 (6 bases). The V gene's germline CDR1 is SGHAT and CDR2 FQDESV (reference sequence). The CDR3 has 14 amino acids. Between the trimmed V and J ends, which lost 2 bases and 10 bases, there was a span of 15 bases. CDR3 sequence reads: CASSLMTSSSEQFF. DNA for the CDR3: TGTGCCAGCAGCTTAATGACTAGTAGCAGCGAGCAGTTCTTC.

A single count supports this clone. This chain connects TRBV20-1 to TRBJ2-7; D may be TRBD2 (6 bases). V lost 3 bases and J lost 5, with 8 bases in between. This CDR3 region has 11 residues. Germline CDR1 DFQATT, CDR2 SNEGSKA (reference sequence). CDR3 region: CSASRGNEQYF. For the CDR3, the DNA is TGCAGTGCTAGCCGGGGGAACGAGCAGTACTTC.